Listed here are 15 T cell receptor beta chains from one sample, sequenced in a study of cytomegalovirus exposure and HLA in healthy donors. Primers for the PCR totalled 60 Vbeta and 13 Jbeta. Using immunoSEQ multiplex PCR, the repertoire was profiled, and TCRdb retains in-frame clones only, with some absent. The sample lists under 250,000 clones, around 83% occurring once. The source material was PBMCs. The receptors stem from a woman aged 35 to 49 in good health and CMV-seronegative.

V is TRBV30 and J is TRBJ2-1, with 9 bases aligning to TRBD2. Trimming cost V 0 bases and J 8 bases; bases outside gene matches: 8. The CDR3 length is 15 residues. CDR1 and CDR2 (germline): GTSNPN, SVGIG (reference sequence). This CDR3 reads CAWSVGAGGPDEQFF. The CDR3 region has the DNA TGTGCCTGGAGTGTCGGGGCGGGAGGGCCGGATGAGCAGTTCTTC.

This clone was detected only once. This CDR3 reads CASSQGQIRNIQYF. The DNA of the CDR3 is TGTGCCAGCAGTCAGGGTCAAATCCGGAACATTCAGTACTTC. The rearrangement links TRBV27 to TRBJ2-4, with a tentative D call TRBD1 (5 bases). Trimming pared 5 bases from V and 7 bases from J, leaving 15 bases between. CDR3 length equals 14 residues. In germline, CDR1 is MNHEY, CDR2 SMNVEV (reference sequence).

This chain joins TRBV19 and TRBJ1-1; D may be TRBD1 (6 bases). Trimming removed 8 bases at V and 1 base at J, with 17 bases between. The germline V gene encodes CDR1 LNHDA and CDR2 SQIVND (reference sequence). The CDR3 extends over 15 amino acids. For the CDR3, the DNA is TGTGCCAGTCTTAATGACAGGCGGCCGAACACTGAAGCTTTCTTT. Its protein product is CASLNDRRPNTEAFF.

The chain recombines TRBV28 with TRBJ1-1, with a weak D call TRBD1 (5 bases). The ends were cut back, 6 bases at V and 4 bases at J, with 15 bases in the middle. Germline V lookup: CDR1 MDHEN, CDR2 SYDVKM. This CDR3 region has 14 residues. CDR3 loop: CASRPLGGGTEAFF. In DNA form, the CDR3 reads TGTGCCAGCAGGCCTTTGGGGGGTGGCACTGAAGCTTTCTTT. Full variable domain (remainder filled in from reference TRBV28 and TRBJ1-1): DVKVTQSSRYLVKRTGEKVFLECVQDMDHENMFWYRQDPGLGLRLIYFSYDVKMKEKGDIPEGYSVSREKKERFSLILESASTNQTSMYLCASRPLGGGTEAFFGQGTRLTVV.

This chain joins TRBV4-1 and TRBJ2-7, with TRBD1 matching 7 bases. Trimming removed 3 bases from V and 0 bases from J; junction bases left unmatched: 5. Germline CDR1 and CDR2: MGHRA and YSYEKL. CDR3 length: 15 amino acids. As DNA, the CDR3 is TGCGCCAGCAGCCACACCCGGGACAGCTCCTACGAGCAGTACTTC. Its protein is CASSHTRDSSYEQYF.

This sequence joins TRBV10-3 and TRBJ1-5; D is unresolved. Germline CDR1 is ENHRY and CDR2 is SYGVKD. V was pared by 6 bases and J by 0 bases, with 3 bases between. This CDR3 has 12 amino acids. CDR3 coding DNA: TGTGCCATCAGCGGTAGCAATCAGCCCCAGCATTTT. Translation: CAISGSNQPQHF.

The chain is built from TRBV10-1 and TRBJ2-5; TRBD1 matches 7 bases. The closer fit of TRBJ2-7 to the DNA end suggests the J call may be wrong. The germline gives CDR1 WNHNN, CDR2 SYGVQD (reference sequence). CDR3 length: 13 residues. CDR3 sequence (DNA): TGCGCCAGCGCGTCCGGGGACAGTTACGAGCAGTACTTC. As protein: CASASGDSYEQYF.

The V gene is TRBV7-9, the J gene TRBJ2-3; D is perhaps TRBD2 (6 bases). Trimming pared 1 base from V and 0 bases from J, leaving 14 bases between. Germline CDR1 reads SEHNR; CDR2 reads FQNEAQ (reference sequence). This CDR3 contains 17 residues. The CDR3 loop is CASSLVGLAPSTDTQYF. The CDR3 DNA is TGTGCCAGCAGCTTAGTGGGGCTAGCGCCTAGCACAGATACGCAGTATTTT. The complete variable domain, with remaining parts taken from reference TRBV7-9 and TRBJ2-3, reads DTGVSQNPRHKITKRGQNVTFRCDPISEHNRLYWYRQTLGQGPEFLTYFQNEAQLEKSRLLSDRFSAERPKGSFSTLEIQRTEQGDSAMYLCASSLVGLAPSTDTQYFGPGTRLTVL.

The chain joins TRBV9 to TRBJ2-7; 10 nucleotides align to TRBD2. V was pared by 0 bases and J by 4 bases, with 7 bases of the junction left unmatched. CDR1 is SGDLS and CDR2 is YYNGEE in the germline V gene. This CDR3 is 16 amino acids long. The DNA of the CDR3 is TGTGCCAGCAGCGTAGCGCCCGGGACTAGCGTTTACGAGCAGTACTTC. It yields the protein CASSVAPGTSVYEQYF.

This chain uses TRBV29-1 with TRBJ1-2; maybe TRBD1 (5 bases). The V end lost 0 bases, the J end lost 3 bases, and 20 bases lay between the germline ends. Germline CDR1 reads SQVTM; CDR2 reads ANQGSEA. CDR3 length: 17 residues. CDR3 region: CSVEDLHLMGRDYGYTF. The CDR3 DNA reads as TGCAGCGTTGAAGATCTTCATCTAATGGGCAGGGACTATGGCTACACCTTC.

V and J are TRBV19 and TRBJ1-5; D gene uncertain. Germline V CDR1 and CDR2: LNHDA, SQIVND (reference sequence). The CDR3 spans 15 residues. Trimming cost V 9 bases and J 0 bases, with 15 bases left between them. CDR3 sequence (DNA): TGTGCCAGCCTGGCGGCTATAGCTAGCAATCAGCCCCAGCATTTT. Protein sequence: CASLAAIASNQPQHF.

The CDR3 DNA reads as TGTGCCTGGACGCGGCTAGCGGGCACAGATACGCAGTATTTT. Encoded protein: CAWTRLAGTDTQYF. V usage is TRBV30 and J usage is TRBJ2-3; 7 bases line up with TRBD2. CDR3 size: 14 residues. Trimming cost V 4 bases and J 1 base; bases outside gene matches: 5. The V gene's germline CDR1 is GTSNPN and CDR2 SVGIG (reference sequence).

This clone was observed once. This sequence joins TRBV5-1 and TRBJ2-3; 7 bases are a match to TRBD2. V trimming: 0 bases; J trimming: 6 bases; junction bases outside the gene matches: 7. This CDR3 spans 15 amino acids. The germline V gene encodes CDR1 SGHRS and CDR2 YFSETQ. CDR3 sequence reads: CASSLGGTKVDTQYF. For the CDR3, the DNA is TGCGCCAGCAGCTTGGGTGGGACTAAGGTCGATACGCAGTATTTT.

V gene TRBV23-1 combines with J gene TRBJ2-7; D possibly corresponds to TRBD2 (6 bases). TRBV23-1 is sorted into the ORF group, with uncertain function. V was pared by 7 bases and J by 3 bases, with 22 bases between. The CDR3 loop spans 16 amino acids. The CDR3: CASIGGRCLAHYEQYF. In nucleotides, the CDR3 is TGCGCCAGCATTGGGGGTCGGTGCCTAGCGCACTACGAGCAGTACTTC.

The CDR3 spells CASSLFELAVYEQYF. The CDR3 DNA sequence: TGTGCCAGCAGCTTATTCGAACTAGCGGTATACGAGCAGTACTTC. This chain joins TRBV7-2 and TRBJ2-7; 8 bases align to TRBD2. After removal of 2 bases from V and 4 bases from J, the junction contained 7 bases not matched to a gene. CDR3 length: 15 amino acids. Germline loops: CDR1 SGHTA, CDR2 FQGNSA.